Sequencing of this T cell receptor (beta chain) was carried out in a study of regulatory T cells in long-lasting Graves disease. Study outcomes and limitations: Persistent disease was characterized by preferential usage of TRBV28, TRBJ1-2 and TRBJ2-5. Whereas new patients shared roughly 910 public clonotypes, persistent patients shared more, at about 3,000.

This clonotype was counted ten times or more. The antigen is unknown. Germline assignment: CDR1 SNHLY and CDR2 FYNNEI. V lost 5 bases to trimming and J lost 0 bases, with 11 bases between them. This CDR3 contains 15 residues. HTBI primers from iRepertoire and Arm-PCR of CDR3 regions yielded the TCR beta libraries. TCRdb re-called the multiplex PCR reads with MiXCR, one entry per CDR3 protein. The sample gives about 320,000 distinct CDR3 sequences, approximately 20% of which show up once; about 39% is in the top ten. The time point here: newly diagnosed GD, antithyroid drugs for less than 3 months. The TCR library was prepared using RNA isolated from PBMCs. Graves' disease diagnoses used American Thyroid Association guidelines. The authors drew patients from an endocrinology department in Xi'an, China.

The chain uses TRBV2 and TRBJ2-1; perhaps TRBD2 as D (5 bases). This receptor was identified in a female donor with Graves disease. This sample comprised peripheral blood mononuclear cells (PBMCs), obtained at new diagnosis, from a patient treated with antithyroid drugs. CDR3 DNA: TGTGCCAGCAGTAATACCGGAGGCTCCTACAATGAGCAGTTCTTC. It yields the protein CASSNTGGSYNEQFF.